Included here is one TCR beta chain sequence, with context. This clone appeared once. Its antigen has not been determined. It has no much larger one-base neighbor in the sample; base qualities were not kept. Using immunoSEQ, frozen genomic DNA was subjected to high-throughput TCRbeta CDR3 sequencing, a process that included PCR amplification, mapping, bias correction and internal controls. In the authors' own workflow: Only productive rearrangements were retained, with each unique TCRbeta sequence defined by its CDR3 nucleotide sequence together with its V and J gene. A sequence counted as donor-reactive only if the sequence showed at least 5-fold expansion in CFSE-low cells compared with unstimulated pre-transplant cells and had a frequency of at least 0.01%. Minimum frequency thresholds were set for each subject on the basis of the unstimulated sample with the lowest template count, so that a detection power of at least 90% was ensured. Jensen-Shannon divergence between the top 1000 TCRbeta sequences after and before transplant was used to measure repertoire turnover. Two-sided Fisher's exact tests were used to test for changes in how often donor-reactive sequences were detected. This is the immuneACCESS table as TCRdb keeps it, with only in-frame sequences that have V and J called. A part of the clones is gone; compared with another copy, unresolved V genes explain less than half, and the rest is unexplained. The D gene and trimming were derived from the DNA, and the V and J assignments and clone size from that table. The sample profile shows around 75,000 clones; less than 90% of them were found once. 2.1% of the sample is held by the ten biggest clonotypes.

CDR3 length: 15 amino acids, cysteine to phenylalanine. Only CDR3 DNA remains: 45 bases, in frame from the first base. V is reduced by 0 bases and J by 0 bases, leaving a spacing of 8 bases between them. As encoded in the germline V gene (reference sequence), CDR1 is SGHKS while CDR2 is YYEKEE. Unstimulated PBMCs, after thawing, were stained for CD3, CD4 and CD8 and then FACS-sorted into CD3+CD4+ and CD3+CD8+ populations. Randomization to immunosuppression withdrawal applied to every one of the 8 studied subjects. The Qiagen DNeasy Blood and Tissue Kit was used to isolate genomic DNA. The data were taken from a study of T cell clones after liver transplantation (dated by TCRdb to the late 2010s). Study-wide context: Samples were obtained from ITN030ST, a randomized trial in which withdrawal of immunosuppression was attempted within 2 years of liver transplantation. Of the eight recipients, a few were HCV-positive, while the remaining recipients had been transplanted for non-autoimmune, non-viral indications. Blood samples were collected pre-transplant, pre-randomization before withdrawal, and post-randomization after either complete withdrawal or failed withdrawal. The study cohort included 8 liver transplant recipients, of whom 3 were classified as tolerant and 5 as non-tolerant. The subjects received no induction therapy and were kept on standard immunosuppression until randomization at 12-24 months post-transplant. Third party-reactive TCRbeta sequences were also identified from pre-transplant MLRs to serve as an antigen-independent comparator for donor-reactive sequences. To count as tolerant, a recipient had to stay completely off immunosuppression for at least one year without liver enzymes climbing beyond twice the upper limit of normal. After a pre-transplant mixed lymphocyte reaction, TCRbeta sequencing was used to pinpoint donor-reactive T cell clones, which were subsequently tracked in post-transplant blood. Study-level results and caveats: Donor-reactive sequences decreased more than third party-reactive sequences, which suggests partial antigen-specific deletion that was not related to withdrawal success. When repertoire turnover was taken into account, detection of donor-reactive sequences was significantly reduced in 7 of 8 subjects for CD4 and in 8 of 8 subjects for CD8. Without allograft tissue specimens, donor-reactive T cells may have migrated into the graft rather than being deleted. Circulating donor-reactive CD4 TCRbeta sequences fell significantly post-transplant in most of the 8 subjects, irrespective of tolerance or HCV status. The conclusions were preliminary, being limited by small, heterogeneous patient numbers and by non-standardized post-transplant time points. Low numbers of available donor cells limited the measurable donor-reactive repertoire in a couple of subjects.

The receptor chain draws on TRBV5-5 and TRBJ2-3; confidence is insufficient to name the D gene. The sequence was obtained from a human patient who received a liver transplant. Because of the transplant, the T cells may be the graft donor's rather than the patient's own. The sample was CD4+ T cells from blood, taken 48 to 50 months after liver transplant. Read as DNA, the sequence is TGTGCCAGCAGCTTGGGGGCAGCCAGCACAGATACGCAGTATTTT. This gives the protein CASSLGAASTDTQYF.